This T cell receptor (beta chain) was recorded in a study of OX40 agonist ivuxolimab in advanced cancers. V dropped 2 bases and J dropped 3; count of bases not matched to a gene: 5. From germline, CDR1 is MNHNS and CDR2 SASEGT. This CDR3 contains 17 residues. The data were produced by immunoSEQ multiplex PCR, yet TCRdb's version contains in-frame clones alone and is incomplete. In the table there are 48,000 or so clones, over 80% of which are singletons. The J gene is TRBJ2-3, the V gene TRBV6-1; TRBD2 aligns across 13 bases. The sequenced sample was CD4+ or CD8+ T cells sorted from blood, obtained in a trial of the OX40 agonist ivuxolimab. The TCR was taken from an adult with an advanced solid tumor such as melanoma, head and neck, liver or kidney cancer. CDR3 coding DNA: TGTGCCAGCAGTGAATTGGGGGGACTAGCGGGAACAGATACGCAGTATTTT. It encodes CASSELGGLAGTDTQYF.